Listed here are 13 T cell receptor beta chains from one sample, sequenced in a study of blood T cell repertoires in COVID-19. Assay used: immunoSEQ multiplex PCR; TCRdb lists only in-frame clones, some missing. This sample has some 240,000 clones, with roughly 76% found just once. Source material: peripheral blood. These receptors originate from a woman older than 75 with COVID-19, enrolled during active disease.

The V gene is TRBV7-6, the J gene TRBJ2-5, with TRBD2 identical over 9 bases. V was pared by 3 bases and J by 2 bases, with 1 base of the junction left unmatched. The V gene's germline CDR1 is SGHVS and CDR2 FNYEAQ. CDR3 size: 14 residues. The CDR3 protein is CASSLLAGQETQYF. CDR3 sequence (DNA): TGTGCCAGCAGCTTGCTAGCGGGGCAAGAGACCCAGTACTTC.

V gene TRBV19 combines with J gene TRBJ2-3; D gene uncertain. Between the trimmed V and J ends, which lost 1 base and 0 bases, there was a span of 5 bases. Germline loops: CDR1 LNHDA, CDR2 SQIVND (reference sequence). There are 14 residues in the CDR3. CDR3 loop: CASSIAVSTDTQYF. Here the CDR3 DNA reads TGTGCCAGTAGTATAGCCGTTAGCACAGATACGCAGTATTTT.

The chain has TRBV30 and TRBJ1-2, with 7 bases that match TRBD1. The J segment lost 4 bases and the V segment lost 4 bases, leaving 6 bases of the junction unmatched. The CDR3 runs to 13 residues. Germline V gene sequence: CDR1 GTSNPN, CDR2 SVGIG (reference sequence). CDR3 nucleotide sequence: TGTGCCTGGACCCTGGGACAGACCTATGGCTACACCTTC. Amino acids: CAWTLGQTYGYTF.

The chain uses TRBV7-9 and TRBJ1-5; no clear D. Germline V gives CDR1 SEHNR, CDR2 FQNEAQ (reference sequence). This CDR3 region has 13 residues. V was trimmed by 2 bases and J by 2 bases, leaving 4 bases between them. The CDR3 nucleotides read TGTGCCAGCAGCTTAAGCGGCAATCAGCCCCAGCATTTT. This encodes CASSLSGNQPQHF.

This clone appeared a few times. The rearrangement links TRBV11-2 to TRBJ2-7; D is unclear. There are 13 residues in the CDR3. Germline V gives CDR1 SGHAT, CDR2 FQNNGV. The V and J ends lost 3 bases and 6 bases respectively, with 12 bases between them. DNA for the CDR3: TGTGCCAGCAGCTTTCGAGTCGGTGCCGAGCAGTACTTC. It yields the protein CASSFRVGAEQYF.

The chain uses TRBV5-1 and TRBJ1-1; the D gene is possibly TRBD1 (6 bases). The CDR3 covers 13 residues. V was cut by 2 bases and J by 4 bases, with 9 bases left in between. Germline V gene lookup returns CDR1 SGHRS and CDR2 YFSETQ. The CDR3 coding sequence is TGCGCCAGCAGCTTCCAGGGGAGCACTGAAGCTTTCTTT. Its protein is CASSFQGSTEAFF. Full variable domain (missing parts from reference TRBV5-1 and TRBJ1-1): KAGVTQTPRYLIKTRGQQVTLSCSPISGHRSVSWYQQTPGQGLQFLFEYFSETQRNKGNFPGRFSGRQFSNSRSEMNVSTLELGDSALYLCASSFQGSTEAFFGQGTRLTVV.

The chain links TRBV5-8 to TRBJ2-3, with a tentative D call TRBD1 (7 bases). This CDR3 has 14 residues. The V gene lost 4 bases and the J gene lost 5 bases, with 14 bases spanning the gap. Looked up from germline, CDR1 is SGHTS and CDR2 is YDEGEE. CDR3 sequence (DNA): TGTGCCAGCAGCCAGGGGGACTCGAGAGATACGCAGTATTTT. Encoded protein: CASSQGDSRDTQYF.

The chain is built from TRBV6-6 and TRBJ2-5, with TRBD2 as a possible D gene (5 bases). Germline loops: CDR1 MNHNY, CDR2 SVGAGI (reference sequence). V was shortened by 5 bases and J by 0 bases, with 25 bases between the two germline ends. CDR3 length: 19 residues. CDR3 residues: CASSPRHGKGVGNQETQYF. The CDR3 bases are TGTGCCAGCAGTCCCCGGCATGGGAAGGGAGTGGGGAACCAAGAGACCCAGTACTTC.

The chain uses TRBV5-1 and TRBJ2-1; D might be TRBD1 (5 bases). With 1 base removed from V and 3 bases from J, the gap between germline ends came to 11 bases. Germline CDR1 reads SGHRS; CDR2 reads YFSETQ. The CDR3 runs to 15 residues. The CDR3 DNA reads TGCGCCAGCAGCTTGTCGGCAGGGAACTACAATGAGCAGTTCTTC. It encodes CASSLSAGNYNEQFF. The whole variable domain, filled in from reference TRBV5-1 and TRBJ2-1, reads KAGVTQTPRYLIKTRGQQVTLSCSPISGHRSVSWYQQTPGQGLQFLFEYFSETQRNKGNFPGRFSGRQFSNSRSEMNVSTLELGDSALYLCASSLSAGNYNEQFFGPGTRLTVL.

The chain has TRBV5-4 and TRBJ2-7; 8 bases are a match to TRBD2. CDR1 and CDR2 (germline): SGHNT, YYREEE (reference sequence). The CDR3 extends over 15 amino acids. Unmatched junction bases numbered 5, after V lost 1 base and J lost 2 bases. CDR3 residues: CASSLFISGTYEQYF. The CDR3 DNA reads as TGTGCCAGCAGCTTGTTTATTAGCGGGACCTACGAGCAGTACTTC. Together with reference TRBV5-4 and TRBJ2-7, the CDR3 gives the full variable domain: ETGVTQSPTHLIKTRGQQVTLRCSSQSGHNTVSWYQQALGQGPQFIFQYYREEENGRGNFPPRFSGLQFPNYSSELNVNALELDDSALYLCASSLFISGTYEQYFGPGTRLTVT.

The chain links TRBV14 to TRBJ2-6, with no clear D. The length of the CDR3 is 15 residues. Germline assignment: CDR1 SGHDN and CDR2 FVKESK. Trimming cost V 5 bases and J 0 bases, with 8 bases left between them. The CDR3 nucleotides are TGTGCCAGCAGCGAACTATACTCTGGGGCCAACGTCCTGACTTTC. Translated, it gives CASSELYSGANVLTF. Combining the CDR3 with reference TRBV14 and TRBJ2-6 gives the whole variable domain EAGVTQFPSHSVIEKGQTVTLRCDPISGHDNLYWYRRVMGKEIKFLLHFVKESKQDESGMPNNRFLAERTGGTYSTLKVQPAELEDSGVYFCASSELYSGANVLTFGAGSRLTVL.

The chain links TRBV18 to TRBJ2-5; D call uncertain. CDR3 length: 14 amino acids. The germline V gene has CDR1 KGHSH and CDR2 LQKENI. Between the trimmed V and J ends, which lost 1 base and 5 bases, there was a span of 11 bases. This CDR3 is CASSPLPQLETQYF. The CDR3 coding sequence is TGTGCCAGCTCACCACTCCCCCAGTTGGAGACCCAGTACTTC.

The gene calls are TRBV18 and TRBJ1-1; no clear D gene. V was pared by 1 base and J by 1 base, with 7 bases between. From germline, CDR1 is KGHSH and CDR2 LQKENI. The CDR3 is 14 residues long. The chain's CDR3 is CASSPLRWNTEAFF. The CDR3 DNA reads TGTGCCAGCTCACCACTCCGGTGGAACACTGAAGCTTTCTTT.